A single sample gave rise to the 24 T cell receptor beta chains below, sequenced in a study of T cells after posttransplantation cyclophosphamide. Produced via immunoSEQ multiplex PCR; TCRdb's table is partial and in-frame only. The table records more than 10,000 clones, under 95% of them present only once. Busulfan-fludarabine conditioning, marrow transplant, and cyclophosphamide on days +3 and +4 were administered. The sample in question was PBMCs, obtained after allogeneic stem cell transplant with posttransplant cyclophosphamide. The receptors come from a female patient in her thirties or forties who received an allogeneic stem cell transplant from an unrelated donor, was CMV-positive, and had no GVHD. Part of the T cell pool may stem from the graft donor.

The chain recombines TRBV4-1 with TRBJ1-4; the D is unclear. CDR1 and CDR2 from the germline V gene are MGHRA and YSYEKL. V lost 3 bases and J lost 8, with 10 bases in between. CDR3 length equals 13 residues. The DNA of the CDR3 is TGCGCCAGCAGCCAGACGGGGTACGAAAAACTGTTTTTT. It translates to CASSQTGYEKLFF.

The V call is TRBV30, the J call TRBJ2-2; 9 bases match TRBD1. Germline values: CDR1 GTSNPN, CDR2 SVGIG (reference sequence). V lost 5 bases and J lost 6; bases outside the gene matches: 7. The CDR3 is 14 amino acids. The CDR3 protein is CAWAQGALSGELFF. In DNA form, the CDR3 reads TGTGCCTGGGCACAGGGGGCGCTATCCGGGGAGCTGTTTTTT.

This chain links TRBV18 with TRBJ1-1, with TRBD1 identical over 8 bases. Germline CDR1 reads KGHSH; CDR2 reads LQKENI. The CDR3 runs to 15 residues. The ends lost 5 bases at V and 1 base at J; junction bases unmatched: 6. CDR3 sequence reads: CASSMLDRGNTEAFF. The CDR3 bases are TGTGCCAGCTCAATGCTCGACAGGGGGAACACTGAAGCTTTCTTT. Complete variable domain (other parts from reference TRBV18 and TRBJ1-1): NAGVMQNPRHLVRRRGQEARLRCSPMKGHSHVYWYRQLPEEGLKFMVYLQKENIIDESGMPKERFSAEFPKEGPSILRIQQVVRGDSAAYFCASSMLDRGNTEAFFGQGTRLTVV.

V gene TRBV9 combines with J gene TRBJ2-2, with D maybe TRBD2 (5 bases). The V and J ends lost 0 bases and 4 bases respectively, with 16 bases between them. The CDR3 is 17 residues long. Germline V lookup: CDR1 SGDLS, CDR2 YYNGEE. CDR3 nucleotide sequence: TGTGCCAGCAGCGTAGCGTTCAGGAGGTCCCTCACCGGGGAGCTGTTTTTT. Encoded protein: CASSVAFRRSLTGELFF.

The CDR3 sequence is CASSMTGGLIYGYTF. DNA for the CDR3: TGTGCCAGCAGCATGACAGGGGGCCTCATCTATGGCTACACCTTC. This chain uses TRBV14 with TRBJ1-2; 10 bases line up with TRBD1. CDR1 is SGHDN, CDR2 FVKESK, per germline. The CDR3 loop spans 15 amino acids. V shed 5 bases and J 4 bases; nucleotides not matched to a gene: 7.

The chain joins TRBV4-1 to TRBJ2-5; a weak D match, TRBD2 (6 bases). Trimming took 0 bases from V and 2 from J, leaving 10 bases between them. The CDR3 consists of 15 residues. Looked up from germline, CDR1 is MGHRA and CDR2 is YSYEKL. For the CDR3, the DNA is TGCGCCAGCAGCCAAGAATTGCGGGAACAAGAGACCCAGTACTTC. Residues: CASSQELREQETQYF.

The chain is built from TRBV20-1 and TRBJ2-1, with D possibly matching TRBD2 (5 bases). Germline V CDR1 and CDR2: DFQATT, SNEGSKA (reference sequence). The CDR3 is 11 residues long. Between the trimmed V and J ends, which lost 6 bases and 12 bases, there was a span of 15 bases. CDR3 nucleotide sequence: TGCAGTGCCATACTAGTCTTAGGGCAGTTCTTC. Translating gives CSAILVLGQFF.

The chain employs TRBV25-1 and TRBJ1-2; a possible D gene is TRBD1 (6 bases). The V gene lost 3 bases and the J gene lost 4 bases, with 15 bases spanning the gap. Germline CDR1 is MGHDK and CDR2 is SYGVNS. The CDR3 consists of 15 residues. The CDR3 nucleotides are TGTGCCAGCAGTGAGTTCTCGTTGGGGGCCTATGGCTACACCTTC. It yields the protein CASSEFSLGAYGYTF.

This clone is a singleton in its sample. This chain uses TRBV7-9 with TRBJ2-7; TRBD1 is a possible D gene (6 bases). Trimming shortened V by 1 base and J by 7 bases, and 14 bases separated the two germline ends. The CDR3 is 14 residues long. Germline V CDR1 and CDR2: SEHNR, FQNEAQ (reference sequence). CDR3 residues: CASSLEGVLREQYF. The CDR3, as DNA: TGTGCCAGCAGCTTAGAGGGGGTACTACGAGAGCAGTACTTC.

The V and J genes are TRBV6-5 and TRBJ2-7; tentative D call: TRBD1 (5 bases). Trimming took off 0 bases at V and 0 bases at J, with 12 bases between the two ends. Germline V gives CDR1 MNHEY, CDR2 SVGAGI. The CDR3 extends over 16 amino acids. In DNA, the CDR3 is TGTGCCAGCAGTTACTCGAGACTCGACAGCTCCTACGAGCAGTACTTC. Protein: CASSYSRLDSSYEQYF.

This sequence joins TRBV29-1 and TRBJ2-7; D possibly corresponds to TRBD1 (6 bases). There are 16 residues in the CDR3. V was cut by 4 bases and J by 0 bases, with 19 bases left in between. The germline gives CDR1 SQVTM, CDR2 ANQGSEA. CDR3 protein: CSVAPLGASYSYEQYF. The CDR3 DNA is TGCAGCGTTGCCCCGCTGGGGGCCAGCTACTCCTACGAGCAGTACTTC.

V gene TRBV2 combines with J gene TRBJ2-7; D is perhaps TRBD1 (5 bases). Germline CDR1 SNHLY, CDR2 FYNNEI. The CDR3 sequence is 17 residues long. Deletions cut 5 bases from V and 1 base from J, with 21 bases between. CDR3 region: CASSTPPAWGSSYEQYF. Here the CDR3 DNA reads TGTGCCAGCAGTACGCCCCCGGCCTGGGGCAGTTCCTACGAGCAGTACTTC.

V and J are TRBV5-4 and TRBJ1-1; D uncertain. The germline V and J ends were trimmed by 0 bases and 0 bases, with 9 bases remaining between them. CDR1 and CDR2 from the germline V gene are SGHNT and YYREEE (reference sequence). The CDR3 is 15 amino acids. CDR3 sequence reads: CASSLAGVLNTEAFF. The DNA for the CDR3 is TGTGCCAGCAGCTTGGCCGGGGTGTTGAACACTGAAGCTTTCTTT.

The rearrangement links TRBV30 to TRBJ1-1; TRBD1 matches 10 bases. The CDR3 has 13 residues. The J segment lost 7 bases and the V segment lost 7 bases, leaving 9 bases of the junction unmatched. Germline CDR1 reads GTSNPN; CDR2 reads SVGIG (reference sequence). CDR3 in amino acids: CAYNTDRGHEAFF. In nucleotides, the CDR3 is TGTGCCTACAATACCGACAGGGGGCATGAAGCTTTCTTT.

The sample holds a few counts of this clone. The rearrangement links TRBV6-1 to TRBJ1-1; D gene ambiguous. This CDR3 comprises 13 residues. Trimming removed 5 bases at V and 1 base at J, with 8 bases between. Germline V CDR1 and CDR2: MNHNS, SASEGT. The CDR3 here is CASSNIGNTEAFF. The CDR3 coding sequence is TGTGCCAGCAGTAATATCGGGAACACTGAAGCTTTCTTT.

The chain combines TRBV19 with TRBJ2-7; possibly TRBD1 for D (6 bases). Per germline, CDR1 LNHDA and CDR2 SQIVND (reference sequence). The CDR3 runs to 15 residues. Trimming removed 2 bases at V and 1 base at J, with 12 bases between. CDR3 bases: TGTGCCAGTAGTATAAACTCGGGACATTCCTACGAGCAGTACTTC. This encodes CASSINSGHSYEQYF.

This sequence joins TRBV27 and TRBJ2-7, with 9 nucleotides matching TRBD2. The CDR3 is made up of 15 amino acids. J lost 3 bases, V lost 0 bases, and 3 bases had no gene match. The germline gives CDR1 MNHEY, CDR2 SMNVEV (reference sequence). The CDR3 nucleotides are TGTGCCAGCAGTTTATCGCGGGGGGGAAGCTACGAGCAGTACTTC. Translation gives CASSLSRGGSYEQYF.

CDR3 region: CAISDPGTVVSYEQYF. In nucleotides, the CDR3 is TGTGCCATCAGTGATCCCGGGACAGTAGTTTCCTACGAGCAGTACTTC. The rearrangement links TRBV10-3 to TRBJ2-7, with 7 positions matching TRBD1. Trimming removed 3 bases from V and 1 base from J; junction bases left unmatched: 9. Per the germline V gene, CDR1 is ENHRY and CDR2 is SYGVKD. This CDR3 is built from 16 residues.

V usage is TRBV5-1 and J usage is TRBJ1-1, with TRBD1 matching 7 bases. Per the germline V gene, CDR1 is SGHRS and CDR2 is YFSETQ. The CDR3 runs 14 residues. V lost 0 bases and J lost 1; bases outside the gene matches: 0. CDR3 nucleotides: TGCGCCAGCAGCTTGGGGACAGGGAACACTGAAGCTTTCTTT. Residues: CASSLGTGNTEAFF.

This clone has only a few counts. The chain carries TRBV2 and TRBJ1-4; D is possibly TRBD1 (6 bases). V dropped 4 bases and J dropped 5 bases, with 14 bases sitting between them. Germline V gives CDR1 SNHLY, CDR2 FYNNEI. There are 15 residues in the CDR3. The CDR3 loop reads CASSALDSQNEKLFF. DNA for the CDR3: TGTGCCAGCAGTGCCCTGGACAGTCAAAATGAAAAACTGTTTTTT.

This rearrangement joins TRBV5-3 to TRBJ1-3; D remains ambiguous. TRBV5-3 counts as an open reading frame of uncertain function. Trimming pared 2 bases from V and 0 bases from J, leaving 18 bases between. CDR3 length equals 18 residues. The CDR3 DNA reads TGTGCCAGAAGCTTTTGGGCAGCACTGCTGTTCTCTGGAAACACCATATATTTT. Amino acid sequence: CARSFWAALLFSGNTIYF.

The V gene is TRBV5-6, the J gene TRBJ1-2; D gene ambiguous. CDR1 SGHDT and CDR2 YYEEEE come from the germline V gene. Deletions cut 1 base from V and 4 bases from J, with 14 bases between. CDR3 size: 15 residues. The CDR3 sequence: CASSLSLRGGYGYTF. CDR3 coding DNA: TGTGCCAGCAGCTTGTCTCTCCGGGGTGGCTATGGCTACACCTTC. Full variable domain (remainder filled in from reference TRBV5-6 and TRBJ1-2): DAGVTQSPTHLIKTRGQQVTLRCSPKSGHDTVSWYQQALGQGPQFIFQYYEEEERQRGNFPDRFSGHQFPNYSSELNVNALLLGDSALYLCASSLSLRGGYGYTFGSGTRLTVV.

The sample holds one count of this clone. V usage is TRBV29-1 and J usage is TRBJ2-4, with 7 nucleotides matching TRBD1. The junction had 8 bases not matched to a gene; V was cut back by 6 bases and J by 3 bases. Per the germline V gene, CDR1 is SQVTM and CDR2 is ANQGSEA. This CDR3 has 14 residues. CDR3 in DNA: TGCAGCGTCATTCCACAGGGGAGCAAAAACATTCAGTACTTC. Translating gives CSVIPQGSKNIQYF.

The rearrangement uses TRBV7-2 and TRBJ2-7, with 7 bases fitting TRBD1. The CDR3 totals 19 residues. Trimming took 5 bases from V and 0 from J; bases not matched to a gene: 19. Germline CDR1 SGHTA, CDR2 FQGNSA. The DNA for the CDR3 is TGTGCCAGCAGCCCCGTGGGGGTAAAACTCAGGGGGTCCTCCTACGAGCAGTACTTC. Translation gives CASSPVGVKLRGSSYEQYF.